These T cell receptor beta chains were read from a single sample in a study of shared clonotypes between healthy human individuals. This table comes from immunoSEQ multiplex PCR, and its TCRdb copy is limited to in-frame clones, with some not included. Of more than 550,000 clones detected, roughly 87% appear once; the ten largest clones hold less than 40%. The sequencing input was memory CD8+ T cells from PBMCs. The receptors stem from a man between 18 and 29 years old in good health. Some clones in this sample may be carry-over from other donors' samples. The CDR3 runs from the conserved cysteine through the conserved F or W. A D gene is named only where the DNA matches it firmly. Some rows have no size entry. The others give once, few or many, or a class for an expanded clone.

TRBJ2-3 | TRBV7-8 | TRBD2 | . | CASSLGLAGVGDTQYF | TGTGCCAGCAGCTTAGGACTAGCGGGAGTGGGGGATACGCAGTATTTT
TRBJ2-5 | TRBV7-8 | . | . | CASSLGEETQYF | TGTGCCAGCAGCTTAGGGGAAGAGACCCAGTACTTC
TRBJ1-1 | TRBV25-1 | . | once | CASSAGHWGSTEAFF | TGTGCCAGCAGCGCCGGGCATTGGGGAAGCACTGAAGCTTTCTTT
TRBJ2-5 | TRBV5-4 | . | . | CASSLGVETQYF | TGTGCCAGCAGCTTGGGGGTGGAGACCCAGTACTTC
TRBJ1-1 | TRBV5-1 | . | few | CASSLTGPNEAFF | TGCGCCAGCAGCTTAACGGGGCCCAATGAAGCTTTCTTT
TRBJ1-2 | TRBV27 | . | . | CASKGAAYLGYTF | TGTGCCAGCAAAGGGGCAGCGTATCTGGGCTACACCTTC
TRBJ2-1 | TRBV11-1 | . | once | CASSPRSLLHEQFF | TGTGCCAGCAGCCCTAGATCCCTACTTCATGAGCAGTTCTTC
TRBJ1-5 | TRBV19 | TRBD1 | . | CASRQGGQPQHF | TGTGCCAGCAGACAGGGGGGCCAGCCCCAGCATTTT
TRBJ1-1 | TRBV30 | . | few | CAWSELMNTEAFF | TGTGCCTGGAGTGAATTAATGAACACTGAAGCTTTCTTT
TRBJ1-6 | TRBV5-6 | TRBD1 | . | CASSFGQGGSPLHF | TGTGCCAGCAGCTTTGGACAGGGTGGTTCACCCCTCCACTTT
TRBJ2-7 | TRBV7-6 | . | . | CAIGGPTYEQYF | TGTGCCATCGGCGGCCCTACCTACGAGCAGTACTTC
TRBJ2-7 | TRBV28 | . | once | CASSGPDSSYEQYF | TGTGCCAGCAGTGGCCCGGACAGTTCCTACGAGCAGTACTTC
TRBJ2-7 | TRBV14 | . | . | CASSQVYYEQYF | TGTGCCAGCAGCCAAGTCTACTACGAGCAGTACTTC
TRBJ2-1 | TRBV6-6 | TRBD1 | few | CASSPRTGGWEQFF | TGTGCCAGCAGCCCTCGGACAGGGGGCTGGGAGCAGTTCTTC
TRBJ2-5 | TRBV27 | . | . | CASSPRQHQETQYF | TGTGCCAGCAGTCCCCGACAGCACCAAGAGACCCAGTACTTC
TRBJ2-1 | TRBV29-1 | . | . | CSVAGNRYNEQFF | TGCAGCGTTGCAGGGAATCGGTACAATGAGCAGTTCTTC
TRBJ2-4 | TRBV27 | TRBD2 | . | CASTPLGKGGLAENKNIQYF | TGTGCCAGCACCCCATTGGGAAAGGGGGGACTAGCGGAGAACAAAAACATTCAGTACTTC
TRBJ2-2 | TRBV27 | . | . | CASSNRVSGELFF | TGTGCCAGCAGCAACAGGGTTAGCGGGGAGCTGTTTTTT
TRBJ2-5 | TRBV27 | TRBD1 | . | CASSFLGQVQETQYF | TGTGCCAGCAGTTTTCTAGGACAGGTCCAAGAGACCCAGTACTTC
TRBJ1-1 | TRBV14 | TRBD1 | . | CASSWTGTEAFF | TGTGCCAGCAGCTGGACAGGGACTGAAGCTTTCTTT
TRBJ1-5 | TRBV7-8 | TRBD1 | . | CASPRLSGQGAPGSNQPQHF | TGTGCCAGCCCCCGCTTGTCGGGACAGGGGGCTCCCGGGAGCAATCAGCCCCAGCATTTT
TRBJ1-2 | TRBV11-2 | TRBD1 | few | CASSWDRAGYTF | TGTGCCAGCAGCTGGGACAGGGCTGGCTACACCTTC
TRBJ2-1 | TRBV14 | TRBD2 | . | CASSQGSRGGTLWEQFF | TGTGCCAGCAGCCAAGGAAGTCGCGGGGGGACTTTGTGGGAGCAGTTCTTC